This T cell receptor (beta chain) derives from a study of breast tumors, draining lymph nodes, adjacent tissues. Samples came from axillary lymph nodes draining the breast cancer. TCRdb called the multiplex PCR reads again in MiXCR, with one record for every CDR3 protein. The sample yields about 100,000 distinct CDR3 sequences, around 20% seen once. Points on this clonotype: Antigen specificity is unknown. A much larger clone lies a single base off, so this may be a read error.

This CDR3 contains 13 residues. The V gene's germline CDR1 is GTSNPN and CDR2 SVGIG (reference sequence). V was pared by 1 base and J by 8 bases, with 9 bases between. General study findings and limits: The lymph node origin of tumor T cells was framed as consistent with a hypothesis, not demonstrated. Compared with basal-like, luminal-like tumors shared significantly more repertoire with nontumor tissue. Tumor repertoires ranked between lymph nodes and nontumor tissue in diversity, with V and J gene preferences.

This chain links TRBV30 with TRBJ1-6; TRBD1 is a possible D gene (6 bases). This clonotype was sampled from a female donor with breast cancer. Some clones in this sample may be carry-over from other donors' samples. Sequencing used axillary lymph node tissue. The CDR3: CAWSAGADSPLHF. CDR3 DNA: TGTGCCTGGAGTGCAGGGGCGGATTCACCCCTCCACTTT.